This T cell receptor (beta chain) was found in a study of T cells after yellow fever vaccination. TCRdb ran MiXCR on the 5' RACE reads and lists one entry per CDR3 protein. The table shows 350,000 to 450,000 distinct CDR3 sequences, with 18% occurring only once. Germline assignment: CDR1 DFQATT and CDR2 SNEGSKA (reference sequence). The CDR3 totals 15 residues. Trimming took 0 bases from V and 5 from J; bases not matched to a gene: 2. This TCR derives from a man aged 18 to 35 who received the YFV17D yellow fever vaccine. The J gene is TRBJ2-2, the V gene TRBV20-1; 11 nucleotides match TRBD1. Here the sequenced sample was PBMCs, taken before the yellow fever booster vaccination. The CDR3 is CSARDGTGGTGELFF. The DNA for the CDR3 is TGCAGTGCTAGAGATGGGACAGGGGGGACCGGGGAGCTGTTTTTT.